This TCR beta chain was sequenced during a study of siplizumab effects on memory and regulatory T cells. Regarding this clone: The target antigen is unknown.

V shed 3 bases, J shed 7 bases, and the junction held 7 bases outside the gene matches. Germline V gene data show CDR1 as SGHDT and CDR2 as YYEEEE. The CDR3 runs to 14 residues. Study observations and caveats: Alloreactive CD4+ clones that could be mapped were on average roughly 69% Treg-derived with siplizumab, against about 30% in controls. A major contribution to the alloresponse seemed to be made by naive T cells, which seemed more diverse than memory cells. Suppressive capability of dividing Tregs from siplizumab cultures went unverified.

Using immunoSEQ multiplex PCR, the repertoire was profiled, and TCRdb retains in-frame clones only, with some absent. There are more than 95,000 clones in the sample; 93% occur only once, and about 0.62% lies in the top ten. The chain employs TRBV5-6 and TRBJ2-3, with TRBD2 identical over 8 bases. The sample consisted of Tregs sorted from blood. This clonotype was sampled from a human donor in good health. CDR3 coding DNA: TGTGCCAGCAGCTCGGGACTAGACTTTAATACGCAGTATTTT. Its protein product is CASSSGLDFNTQYF.